Listed below are T cell receptor beta chains from one sample, sequenced in a study of vaccination effects on CD4 cells after COVID-19. The repertoire was sequenced with immunoSEQ multiplex PCR; TCRdb's copy has only in-frame clones and lacks some. The table records more than 50,000 clones, about four fifths of them present only once. No antigen has been assigned to these receptors. The sequences come from CD4+ T cells from PBMCs cultured with HCoV-229E spike peptides, collected before COVID-19 vaccination. All receptors derive from a human donor who received a COVID-19 vaccine. CDR3s include the opening cysteine and the closing phenylalanine or tryptophan. D genes are given only for firm matches. Not every row has a clone size; where given, it reads once, few, many or a size class.

TRBD1	TRBV10-3	TRBJ2-1	-	TGTGCCATCAGTGGGGGACAGGGGTACAATGAGCAGTTCTTC	CAISGGQGYNEQFF
-	TRBV4-1	TRBJ2-3	few	TGCGCCAGCAGGGCCATACAGGGGACTAGCACAGATACGCAGTATTTT	CASRAIQGTSTDTQYF
TRBD1	TRBV5-8	TRBJ2-3	-	TGTGCCAGCCCCGCGACAGGGTATGCTAGCACAGATACGCAGTATTTT	CASPATGYASTDTQYF
TRBD1	TRBV13	TRBJ1-2	-	TGTGCCAGCAGGTCCGCGGGACAGAACTATGGCTACACCTTC	CASRSAGQNYGYTF
TRBD2	TRBV2	TRBJ2-5	-	TGTGCCAGCAGCCAGCAAGCGGGGGGGCTGGGGGAGACCCAGTACTTC	CASSQQAGGLGETQYF
-	TRBV25-1	TRBJ2-2	-	TGTGCCAGCAGTCTCAGTGCCGGGGAGCTGTTTTTT	CASSLSAGELFF
-	TRBV3-1/TRBV3-2	TRBJ1-5	-	TGTGCCAGCAGCCAAGATAGGAATCAGCCCCAGCATTTT	CASSQDRNQPQHF
-	TRBV5-8	TRBJ1-3	-	TGTGCCTCCCAGATTGGCGCCTGGGGCTCTGGAAACACCATATATTTT	CASQIGAWGSGNTIYF
-	TRBV10-3	TRBJ1-6	-	TGTGCCATTGCACAGGGCCCCTATAATTCACCCCTCCACTTT	CAIAQGPYNSPLHF
-	TRBV29-1	TRBJ2-2	-	TGCAGGGGGGGGAGGGGGGCGAACACCGGGGAGCTGTTTTTT	CRGGRGANTGELFF
-	TRBV11-2	TRBJ1-2	-	TGTGCCAGCAGCTCAAGTCCCTCCCCGCTCGGCTACACCTTC	CASSSSPSPLGYTF
-	TRBV5-1	TRBJ1-6	-	TGCGCCAGCAGCTTGGGCCTAGGGTCACCCCTCCACTTT	CASSLGLGSPLHF
TRBD2	TRBV5-8	TRBJ2-2	-	TGTGCCAGCAGCTTTAGCGGGGGGGCGTGGACCGGGGAGCTGTTTTTT	CASSFSGGAWTGELFF
-	TRBV4-2	TRBJ2-3	few	TGTGCCAGCAGCCAAGAGGGCACAGATACGCAGTATTTT	CASSQEGTDTQYF
-	TRBV5-1	TRBJ2-1	-	TGCGCCAGCAGCTTAATCCCACAAAGCTCCTACAATGAGCAGTTCTTC	CASSLIPQSSYNEQFF
-	TRBV28	TRBJ1-2	-	TGTGCCAGCGCCCTAGCGGATGGCTACACCTTC	CASALADGYTF
-	TRBV2	TRBJ2-1	-	TGTGCCAGCAGTAAAGGACCAAACCCCTACAATGAGCAGTTCTTC	CASSKGPNPYNEQFF
TRBD1	TRBV5-1	TRBJ1-1	-	TGCGCCAGCAGCCCCGGACAGGCGGGCACTGAAGCTTTCTTT	CASSPGQAGTEAFF
TRBD1	TRBV28	TRBJ1-2	-	TGTGCCAGCAGTTCCCCCCTATCCGGGACAGGGCGTACCTATGGCTACACCTTC	CASSSPLSGTGRTYGYTF
TRBD1	TRBV28	TRBJ1-4	-	TGTGCCAGCAGCCAGGGGGCGCGGGTTGAAAAACTGTTTTTT	CASSQGARVEKLFF
-	TRBV24-1	TRBJ1-2	-	TGTGCCACCAGTGATTCTAAACCGGGACCGGGCTACACCTTC	CATSDSKPGPGYTF
-	TRBV11-3	TRBJ2-1	-	TGTGCCAGCAGCTCCTCGTCGGGGTACAATGAGCAGTTCTTC	CASSSSSGYNEQFF
-	TRBV6-2/TRBV6-3	TRBJ1-1	-	TGTGCCAGCAGCGTTTCTGGTCTCTGGGGTTTT	CASSVSGLWGF
-	TRBV2	TRBJ1-1	-	TGTGCCAGCGACCGACAGGAGAACACTGAAGCTTTCTTT	CASDRQENTEAFF
-	TRBV27	TRBJ1-2	-	TGTGCCAGCAGTACAGGACAGCCATGGACAAGCTACACCTTC	CASSTGQPWTSYTF
-	TRBV18	TRBJ2-5	few	TGTGCCAGCTCACCACCGACGCAGCAAGAGACCCAGTACTTC	CASSPPTQQETQYF
-	TRBV27	TRBJ1-3	-	TGTGCCAGCAGTCCACTCCTCCCAACACAGGGTATACCCCCGGGCACCATATATTTT	CASSPLLPTQGIPPGTIYF
TRBD1	TRBV4-2	TRBJ2-3	-	TGTGCCAGCAGGTGTAACCGACGATGGACAGGGGGAAAATATACGCAGTATTTT	CASRCNRRWTGGKYTQYF
-	TRBV6-2/TRBV6-3	TRBJ2-2	once	TGTGCCAGCAGCACAACAGGGAAGAACACCGGGGAGCTGTTTTTT	CASSTTGKNTGELFF
TRBD2	TRBV14	TRBJ2-1	few	TGTGCCAGCAGCCCGGCGATCTCTAGCGGTGAGCAGTTCTTC	CASSPAISSGEQFF
-	TRBV3-1/TRBV3-2	TRBJ1-2	-	TGTGCCAGCAGCCAAGCCACATATGGCTACACCTTC	CASSQATYGYTF
TRBD1	TRBV2	TRBJ1-1	-	TGTGCCAGAAAGGGACAGGTGAACACTGAAGCTTTCTTT	CARKGQVNTEAFF
-	TRBV9	TRBJ2-2	once	TGTGCCAGCAGCGTATTTTCCGGGGCTAACACCGGGGAGCTGTTTTTT	CASSVFSGANTGELFF
-	TRBV7-3	TRBJ2-5	-	TGTGCCAGCAGCTTAGGGGGCAGCGAGACCCAGTACTTC	CASSLGGSETQYF
-	TRBV5-8	TRBJ2-3	-	TGTGCCAGCAGCTTGGCAGATACGCAGTATTTT	CASSLADTQYF
-	TRBV14	TRBJ1-4	-	TGTGCCAGCAGCCGATTTCCGGGGGTGGATGAAAAACTGTTTTTT	CASSRFPGVDEKLFF
-	TRBV5-8	TRBJ1-1	-	TGTGCCAGCAGCTTGGAATCGAACACTGAAGCTTTCTTT	CASSLESNTEAFF
-	TRBV6-5	TRBJ1-5	-	TGTGCCAGCAGCCCCGTGGGTCAGCCCCAGCATTTT	CASSPVGQPQHF
-	TRBV12-3/TRBV12-4	TRBJ1-1	-	TGTGCCAGCAGTTTGTGGTACACTGAAGCTTTCTTT	CASSLWYTEAFF
-	TRBV7-8	TRBJ2-3	once	TGTGCCAGCAGCTCGGACCTTATATCCACAGATACGCAGTATTTT	CASSSDLISTDTQYF
-	TRBV28	TRBJ2-3	once	TGTGCCAGCAGTTCCGGGGCCCTGGTTGCGCAGTATTTT	CASSSGALVAQYF
-	TRBV5-6	TRBJ2-4	-	TGTGCCAGCAGCGTATACGACAGTAAAAACATTCAGTACTTC	CASSVYDSKNIQYF
-	TRBV3-1/TRBV3-2	TRBJ1-6	-	TGTGCCAGCAGCCCCTCCGCTTACAGGGCCCACTATAATTCACCCCTCCACTTT	CASSPSAYRAHYNSPLHF
TRBD2	TRBV4-2	TRBJ2-1	-	TGTGCCAGCAGCCAAGTGGGGGGGGGTATCAATGAGCAGTTCTTC	CASSQVGGGINEQFF
TRBD1	TRBV24-1	TRBJ1-2	-	TGTGCCACCAGTGACACCGGGACAGGGGACTATGGCTACACCTTC	CATSDTGTGDYGYTF
TRBD2	TRBV6-5	TRBJ2-3	-	TGTGCCAGCTCCCTAGCGGGCGGAAGCACAGATACGCAGTATTTT	CASSLAGGSTDTQYF
-	TRBV5-1	TRBJ1-3	-	TGCGCCAGCAGCTTGGAGAGCTCAGGGGCGGGAAACACCATATATTTT	CASSLESSGAGNTIYF
-	TRBV10-1	TRBJ1-4	-	TGCGCCAGCAGCCGGGACTCCACTAATGAAAAACTGTTTTTT	CASSRDSTNEKLFF
-	TRBV11-1	TRBJ1-1	-	TGTGCCAGCAGCTTTGGAGGGGGGAGAAACACTGAAGCTTTCTTT	CASSFGGGRNTEAFF
TRBD1	TRBV7-3	TRBJ2-3	-	TGTGCCAGCAGCTCCGGACAGGGCCGCACAGATACGCAGTATTTT	CASSSGQGRTDTQYF
-	TRBV11-3	TRBJ2-1	-	TGTGCCAGCAGCTTTGGGGACCCGTACAATGAGCAGTTCTTC	CASSFGDPYNEQFF